The 31 T cell receptor beta chains reported below all come from one sample, sequenced in a study of OX40 agonist ivuxolimab in advanced cancers. The protocol was immunoSEQ multiplex PCR, while the TCRdb copy is restricted to in-frame clones and leaves out a portion. The sample contains nearly 85,000 clones, about 86% of which appear only once. The input for sequencing was CD4+ or CD8+ T cells sorted from blood, taken in a trial of the OX40 agonist ivuxolimab. The receptors here all came from an adult with an advanced solid tumor such as melanoma, head and neck, liver or kidney cancer.

V is TRBV2 and J is TRBJ2-7; D gene unclear. The CDR3 spans 12 residues. Germline CDR1 reads SNHLY; CDR2 reads FYNNEI. Between the trimmed V and J ends, which lost 8 bases and 4 bases, there was a span of 12 bases. The CDR3 bases are TGTGCCAGCCGGGTGGCAGGATACGAGCAGTACTTC. Its translation: CASRVAGYEQYF.

The chain links TRBV4-1 to TRBJ2-7; 10 positions agree with TRBD1. The germline V gene has CDR1 MGHRA and CDR2 YSYEKL. The ends lost 3 bases at V and 7 bases at J; junction bases unmatched: 12. CDR3 length: 16 amino acids. The CDR3 nucleotides are TGCGCCAGCAGCCAGATCCCCGGGACAGGGGTAGGGGAGCAGTACTTC. Protein sequence: CASSQIPGTGVGEQYF.

This clone was detected a few times. The genes are TRBV28 and TRBJ1-3, with D unresolved. Trimming stripped 7 bases from V and 1 base from J, with 11 bases between. The CDR3 covers 14 residues. Germline assignment: CDR1 MDHEN and CDR2 SYDVKM. This CDR3 is CASTPRGSGNTIYF. CDR3 DNA: TGTGCCAGCACCCCGCGAGGTTCTGGAAACACCATATATTTT.

This clone was found a few times. The rearrangement links TRBV11-2 to TRBJ1-2; 9 bases line up with TRBD1. The CDR3 is 12 residues long. The V gene end was trimmed by 5 bases and the J gene end by 8 bases; junction bases not matched to a gene: 3. The germline gives CDR1 SGHAT, CDR2 FQNNGV. In DNA, the CDR3 is TGTGCCAGCAGCAGGACAGGGGTCGGCTACACCTTC. This codes for CASSRTGVGYTF.

The V and J genes are TRBV5-1 and TRBJ1-2; the match to TRBD1 covers 9 bases. Trimming at V came to 0 bases and at J to 3 bases, leaving 0 bases not matched to a gene. The CDR3 covers 14 residues. The germline CDR1 and CDR2 sequences are SGHRS and YFSETQ. The CDR3 sequence: CASSLGDRDYGYTF. CDR3 sequence (DNA): TGCGCCAGCAGCTTGGGGGACAGGGACTATGGCTACACCTTC.

This chain joins TRBV14 and TRBJ2-1; D gene uncertain. Germline V CDR1 and CDR2: SGHDN, FVKESK. There are 17 residues in the CDR3. The V gene lost 0 bases and the J gene lost 2 bases, with 14 bases spanning the gap. CDR3 in amino acids: CASSQDLIWGTYNEQFF. The CDR3 nucleotides read TGTGCCAGCAGCCAAGATCTGATATGGGGTACCTACAATGAGCAGTTCTTC.

This sequence joins TRBV29-1 and TRBJ2-6; TRBD2 might be the D (5 bases). CDR3 length equals 14 residues. Germline assignment: CDR1 SQVTM and CDR2 ANQGSEA. Trimming removed 4 bases from V and 0 bases from J, with 7 bases in between. CDR3 in DNA: TGCAGCGTTGGGAGCGGCTCTGGGGCCAACGTCCTGACTTTC. Protein sequence: CSVGSGSGANVLTF.

J is TRBJ1-2 and V is TRBV5-1, with D uncertain. The germline V gene has CDR1 SGHRS and CDR2 YFSETQ. The CDR3 is 17 amino acids. V lost 0 bases and J 0 bases, leaving 15 bases between the germline ends. The CDR3: CASSLEFFEGPNYGYTF. CDR3 DNA: TGCGCCAGCAGCTTGGAGTTTTTTGAGGGTCCTAACTATGGCTACACCTTC.

The chain recombines TRBV6-5 with TRBJ2-1; D unclear. Looked up from germline, CDR1 is MNHEY and CDR2 is SVGAGI. Trimming shortened V by 6 bases and J by 3 bases, and 9 bases separated the two germline ends. CDR3 length: 13 residues. Written as DNA, the CDR3 is TGTGCCAGCAGCCCCGCCAACTACAATGAGCAGTTCTTC. This encodes CASSPANYNEQFF.

This sequence joins TRBV7-8 and TRBJ1-3; 7 positions agree with TRBD1. CDR3 length: 15 amino acids. Germline trimming cut 1 base from V and 4 bases from J; bases unmatched to any gene: 4. Germline CDR1 SGHVS, CDR2 FQNEAQ. The CDR3 DNA follows: TGTGCCAGCAGCTTAGATCAGGGGGTAGGAAACACCATATATTTT. Translating it yields CASSLDQGVGNTIYF.

This chain joins TRBV29-1 and TRBJ1-1; D call uncertain. Trimming left V 7 bases short and J 8 bases short, with 14 bases between. There are 11 residues in the CDR3. Germline assignment: CDR1 SQVTM and CDR2 ANQGSEA. The CDR3 bases are TGCAGCGCGCAGGTAGATAAAGAAGCTTTCTTT. It encodes CSAQVDKEAFF.

This chain links TRBV9 with TRBJ2-1, with 14 bases lining up with TRBD2. Germline V CDR1 and CDR2: SGDLS, YYNGEE. After removal of 3 bases from V and 4 bases from J, the junction contained 6 bases not matched to a gene. This CDR3 has 17 amino acids. CDR3 protein: CASSAPRTSGRYNEQFF. The CDR3 region has the DNA TGTGCCAGCAGCGCCCCCCGGACTAGCGGGAGGTACAATGAGCAGTTCTTC.

This rearrangement joins TRBV19 to TRBJ1-1; D gene ambiguous. Looked up from germline, CDR1 is LNHDA and CDR2 is SQIVND (reference sequence). There are 13 residues in the CDR3. Trimming cost V 8 bases and J 0 bases, with 10 bases left between them. In nucleotides, the CDR3 is TGTGCCAGTCACGGGCCCATGAACACTGAAGCTTTCTTT. Translated, it gives CASHGPMNTEAFF. Based on the CDR3 plus reference TRBV19 and TRBJ1-1, the full variable domain is DGGITQSPKYLFRKEGQNVTLSCEQNLNHDAMYWYRQDPGQGLRLIYYSQIVNDFQKGDIAEGYSVSREKKESFPLTVTSAQKNPTAFYLCASHGPMNTEAFFGQGTRLTVV.

The chain combines TRBV7-6 with TRBJ2-7; maybe TRBD2 (7 bases). Trimming shortened V by 5 bases and J by 2 bases, and 16 bases separated the two germline ends. The V gene's germline CDR1 is SGHVS and CDR2 FNYEAQ. This CDR3 comprises 15 residues. This CDR3 reads CASSPLGGRPYEQYF. Here the CDR3 DNA reads TGTGCCAGCAGCCCTTTGGGGGGGCGTCCCTACGAGCAGTACTTC. The variable domain in full, with the rest retrieved from reference TRBV7-6 and TRBJ2-7, is GAGVSQSPRYKVTKRGQDVALRCDPISGHVSLYWYRQALGQGPEFLTYFNYEAQQDKSGLPNDRFSAERPEGSISTLTIQRTEQRDSAMYRCASSPLGGRPYEQYFGPGTRLTVT.

J is TRBJ2-2 and V is TRBV11-2; possible D gene TRBD2, 5 bases. This CDR3 has 13 amino acids. Germline CDR1 is SGHAT and CDR2 is FQNNGV. The ends were cut back, 5 bases at V and 11 bases at J, with 15 bases in the middle. The CDR3 reads CASSPGLASELFF. DNA of the CDR3: TGTGCCAGCAGCCCCGGACTGGCGTCCGAGCTGTTTTTT.

The chain is built from TRBV28 and TRBJ1-2; TRBD1 matches 8 bases. CDR1 and CDR2 (germline): MDHEN, SYDVKM. Trimming at V came to 4 bases and at J to 7 bases, leaving 5 bases not matched to a gene. This CDR3 is 13 amino acids long. CDR3 sequence: CASSYPDRGGYTF. The DNA of the CDR3 is TGTGCCAGCAGTTACCCCGACAGGGGTGGCTACACCTTC.

This chain uses TRBV28 with TRBJ1-2; D is uncertain. The CDR3 has 14 residues. The ends were cut back, 8 bases at V and 8 bases at J, with 21 bases in the middle. Per the germline V gene, CDR1 is MDHEN and CDR2 is SYDVKM. This chain's CDR3 is CASPGDREFGGYTF. CDR3 DNA: TGTGCCAGCCCTGGGGATCGGGAGTTCGGGGGCTACACCTTC.

The chain has TRBV19 and TRBJ1-4, with D perhaps matching TRBD1 (5 bases). CDR1 LNHDA and CDR2 SQIVND come from the germline V gene (reference sequence). Trimming pared 4 bases from V and 8 bases from J, leaving 11 bases between. The CDR3 totals 13 residues. Here the CDR3 reads CASSSSGREKLFF. The CDR3 DNA reads as TGTGCCAGTAGTAGCTCGGGGCGGGAAAAACTGTTTTTT.

The chain is built from TRBV5-4 and TRBJ2-2; a possible D gene is TRBD1 (6 bases). Trimming took 4 bases from V and 1 from J, leaving 14 bases between them. Looked up from germline, CDR1 is SGHNT and CDR2 is YYREEE (reference sequence). CDR3 size: 16 residues. CDR3 in amino acids: CASSGTGTRNTGELFF. CDR3 DNA: TGTGCCAGCAGCGGTACCGGGACAAGGAACACCGGGGAGCTGTTTTTT. Full variable domain (rest looked up from reference TRBV5-4 and TRBJ2-2): ETGVTQSPTHLIKTRGQQVTLRCSSQSGHNTVSWYQQALGQGPQFIFQYYREEENGRGNFPPRFSGLQFPNYSSELNVNALELDDSALYLCASSGTGTRNTGELFFGEGSRLTVL.

This clone has a single count. This chain joins TRBV7-9 and TRBJ1-3, with D hard to call. Per germline, CDR1 SEHNR and CDR2 FQNEAQ (reference sequence). The CDR3 runs to 16 residues. V lost 1 base to trimming and J lost 2 bases, with 12 bases between them. This chain's CDR3 is CASSLEGGQTGNTIYF. The CDR3, as DNA: TGTGCCAGCAGCTTAGAAGGAGGGCAAACTGGAAACACCATATATTTT. Variable domain in full (rest from reference TRBV7-9 and TRBJ1-3): DTGVSQNPRHKITKRGQNVTFRCDPISEHNRLYWYRQTLGQGPEFLTYFQNEAQLEKSRLLSDRFSAERPKGSFSTLEIQRTEQGDSAMYLCASSLEGGQTGNTIYFGEGSWLTVV.

The chain combines TRBV19 with TRBJ2-5; 7 positions agree with TRBD2. The CDR3 is 15 residues long. Germline V gives CDR1 LNHDA, CDR2 SQIVND (reference sequence). The junction had 7 bases not matched to a gene; V was cut back by 1 base and J by 5 bases. The CDR3 sequence: CASSIAGVGGETQYF. DNA for the CDR3: TGTGCCAGTAGTATAGCCGGGGTGGGAGGGGAGACCCAGTACTTC.

CDR3 in amino acids: CASSRVGGRNYGYTF. CDR3 DNA sequence: TGTGCCAGCAGTAGGGTGGGAGGGAGAAACTATGGCTACACCTTC. The J gene is TRBJ1-2, the V gene TRBV28; D gene unclear. The germline CDR1 and CDR2 sequences are MDHEN and SYDVKM. The CDR3 is made up of 15 amino acids. V was cut by 5 bases and J by 2 bases, with 15 bases left in between.

The chain is built from TRBV5-5 and TRBJ2-2; D is uncertain. V was pared by 0 bases and J by 1 base, with 1 base between. The CDR3 has 13 residues. Per the germline V gene, CDR1 is SGHKS and CDR2 is YYEKEE (reference sequence). CDR3 in DNA: TGTGCCAGCAGCTTGGGGAACACCGGGGAGCTGTTTTTT. Protein: CASSLGNTGELFF.

The chain links TRBV9 to TRBJ1-3; the match to TRBD1 covers 9 bases. This CDR3 is 13 amino acids long. The V gene end was trimmed by 4 bases and the J gene end by 7 bases; junction bases not matched to a gene: 3. Germline CDR1 reads SGDLS; CDR2 reads YYNGEE. Here the CDR3 reads CASSLGTGNTIYF. The CDR3 DNA is TGTGCCAGCAGCCTAGGGACAGGGAACACCATATATTTT.

This clone was observed a few times. This sample also contains other DNA sequences that code for the same CDR3. This chain joins TRBV9 and TRBJ1-1; D remains ambiguous. CDR1 SGDLS and CDR2 YYNGEE come from the germline V gene. The CDR3 contains 13 residues. With 4 bases removed from V and 1 base from J, the gap between germline ends came to 8 bases. The CDR3 here is CASSRARNTEAFF. The CDR3, as DNA: TGTGCCAGCAGCCGGGCGAGGAACACTGAAGCTTTCTTT.

This chain links TRBV11-2 with TRBJ2-3; TRBD1 might be the D (5 bases). The CDR3 covers 15 residues. CDR1 SGHAT and CDR2 FQNNGV come from the germline V gene. Deletions cut 0 bases from V and 0 bases from J, with 7 bases between. The CDR3 region is CASSLEGQSTDTQYF. DNA of the CDR3: TGTGCCAGCAGCTTAGAAGGACAAAGCACAGATACGCAGTATTTT.

This rearrangement joins TRBV6-6 to TRBJ2-5; maybe TRBD2 (5 bases). Germline CDR1 and CDR2: MNHNY and SVGAGI (reference sequence). This CDR3 is built from 16 residues. Trimming shortened V by 0 bases and J by 1 base, and 12 bases separated the two germline ends. CDR3 coding DNA: TGTGCCAGCAGTTACTCGAGATTACGGGGCCAAGAGACCCAGTACTTC. Its protein product is CASSYSRLRGQETQYF.

The table lists this clone with a few counts. The chain recombines TRBV30 with TRBJ1-6; TRBD1 might be the D (6 bases). Trimming removed 0 bases from V and 13 bases from J, with 13 bases in between. CDR3 length equals 13 residues. CDR1 and CDR2 from the germline V gene are GTSNPN and SVGIG (reference sequence). The CDR3 region is CAWSVQGSFPLHF. The CDR3 bases are TGTGCCTGGAGTGTACAGGGCTCCTTTCCCCTCCACTTT.

This sequence joins TRBV4-3 and TRBJ1-6, with unresolved D. The germline gives CDR1 LGHNA, CDR2 YSLEER. V was clipped by 8 bases and J by 0 bases, with 11 bases between them. CDR3 length equals 15 residues. The CDR3 loop is CASSLHSSYNSPLHF. DNA of the CDR3: TGCGCCAGCTCTTTACATAGCTCCTATAATTCACCCCTCCACTTT.

This clone was counted a single time. V gene TRBV2 combines with J gene TRBJ2-2, with a tentative D call TRBD2 (6 bases). CDR3 size: 14 residues. V lost 6 bases to trimming and J lost 1 base, with 9 bases between them. Germline V gene lookup returns CDR1 SNHLY and CDR2 FYNNEI. The CDR3 bases are TGTGCCAGCAGGGGGGGTTGGAACACCGGGGAGCTGTTTTTT. Encoded protein: CASRGGWNTGELFF.

This clone has a single count. This chain joins TRBV11-2 and TRBJ2-7; TRBD1 is a possible D gene (5 bases). The CDR3 has 14 residues. The germline V and J ends were trimmed by 1 base and 4 bases, with 11 bases remaining between them. Germline V lookup: CDR1 SGHAT, CDR2 FQNNGV. The CDR3 sequence: CASSLVGQPYEQYF. The CDR3 coding sequence is TGTGCCAGCAGCTTAGTAGGACAACCTTACGAGCAGTACTTC.